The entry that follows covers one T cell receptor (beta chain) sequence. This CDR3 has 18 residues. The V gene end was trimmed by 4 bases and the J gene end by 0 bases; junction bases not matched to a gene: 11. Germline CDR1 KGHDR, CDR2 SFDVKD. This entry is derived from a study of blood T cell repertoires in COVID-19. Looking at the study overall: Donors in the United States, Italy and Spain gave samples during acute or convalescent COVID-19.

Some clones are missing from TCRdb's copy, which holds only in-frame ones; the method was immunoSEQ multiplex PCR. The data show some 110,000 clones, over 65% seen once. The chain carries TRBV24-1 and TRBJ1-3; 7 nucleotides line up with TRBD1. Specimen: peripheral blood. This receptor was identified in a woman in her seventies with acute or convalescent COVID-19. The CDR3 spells CATSEHKQGPTSGNTIYF. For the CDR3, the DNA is TGTGCCACCAGTGAACATAAACAGGGGCCGACCTCTGGAAACACCATATATTTT.